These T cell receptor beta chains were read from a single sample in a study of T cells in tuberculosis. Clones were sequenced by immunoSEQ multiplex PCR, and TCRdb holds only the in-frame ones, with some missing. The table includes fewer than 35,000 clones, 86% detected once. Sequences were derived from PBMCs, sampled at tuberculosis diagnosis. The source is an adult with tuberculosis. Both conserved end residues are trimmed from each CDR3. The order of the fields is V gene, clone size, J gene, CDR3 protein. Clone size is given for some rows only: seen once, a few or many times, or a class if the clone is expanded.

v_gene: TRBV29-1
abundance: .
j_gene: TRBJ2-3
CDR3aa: SVEDGGGGGADTQY

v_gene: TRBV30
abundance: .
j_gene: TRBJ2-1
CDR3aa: AWTKSSGGAYEQF

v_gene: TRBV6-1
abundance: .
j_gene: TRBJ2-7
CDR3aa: ASTEVTGPYEQY

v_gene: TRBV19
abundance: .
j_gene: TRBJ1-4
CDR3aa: ASSPLGTGDEKLF

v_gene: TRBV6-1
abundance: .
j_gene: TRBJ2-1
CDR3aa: ASNINGGEQF

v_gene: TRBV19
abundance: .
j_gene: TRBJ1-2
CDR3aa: ASSVIIRDRRDYGYT

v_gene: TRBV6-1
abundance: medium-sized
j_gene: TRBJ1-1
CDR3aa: ASSDVGRVSAEAF

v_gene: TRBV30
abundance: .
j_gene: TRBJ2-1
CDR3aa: AWSVSSGRPPYNEQF

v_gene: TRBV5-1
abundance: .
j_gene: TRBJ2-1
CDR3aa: ASSQTSSGSYNEQF

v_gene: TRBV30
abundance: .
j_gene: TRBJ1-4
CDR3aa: AWSEGLGSEKLF

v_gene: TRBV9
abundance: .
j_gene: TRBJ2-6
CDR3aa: ASSTRDRDNSGANVLT

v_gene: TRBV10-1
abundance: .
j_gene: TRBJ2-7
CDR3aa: ASSAEPGGQGFAEQY

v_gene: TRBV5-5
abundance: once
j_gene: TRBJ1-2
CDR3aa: ASRGTGDGYT

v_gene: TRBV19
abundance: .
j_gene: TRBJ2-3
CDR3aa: ASSIRDSETDTQY

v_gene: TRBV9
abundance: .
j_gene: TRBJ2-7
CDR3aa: ASSPGGDSYEQY

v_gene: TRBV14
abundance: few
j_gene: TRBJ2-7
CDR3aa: ASSQVRGEQY

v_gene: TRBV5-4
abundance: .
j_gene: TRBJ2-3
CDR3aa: ASSLRVAGDTQY

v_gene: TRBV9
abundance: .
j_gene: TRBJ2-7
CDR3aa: ASSLVRPVLYEQY

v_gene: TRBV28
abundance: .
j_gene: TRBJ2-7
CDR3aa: ASSLPGLSYEQY

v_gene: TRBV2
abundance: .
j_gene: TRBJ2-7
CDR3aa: ASSVGRGNSYEQY

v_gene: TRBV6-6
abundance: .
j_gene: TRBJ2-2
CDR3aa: ASRGRAGELF

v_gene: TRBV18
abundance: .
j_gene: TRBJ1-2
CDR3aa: ASSPQGYGYGYT

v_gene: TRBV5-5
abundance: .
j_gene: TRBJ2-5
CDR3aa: ASSLDTGGGETQY

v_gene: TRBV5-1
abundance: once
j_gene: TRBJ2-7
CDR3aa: ASSLATGEQY

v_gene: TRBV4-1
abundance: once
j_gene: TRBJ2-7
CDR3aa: ASSPRQGGEQY

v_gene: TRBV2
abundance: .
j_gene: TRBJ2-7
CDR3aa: ASRGGTGVYEQY

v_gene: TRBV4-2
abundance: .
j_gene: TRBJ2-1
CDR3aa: ASSQDWDSRNNEQF

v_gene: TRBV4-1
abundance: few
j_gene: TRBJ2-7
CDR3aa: ASSQVGTGIYSYEQY

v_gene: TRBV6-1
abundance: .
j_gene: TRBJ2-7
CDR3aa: AAGEYEQY

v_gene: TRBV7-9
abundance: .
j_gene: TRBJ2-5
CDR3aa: ASSLGGGETQY

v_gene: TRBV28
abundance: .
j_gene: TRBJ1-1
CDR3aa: ASRSGTGNTEAF

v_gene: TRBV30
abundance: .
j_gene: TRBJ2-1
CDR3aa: ARSIRDRVFGEQF

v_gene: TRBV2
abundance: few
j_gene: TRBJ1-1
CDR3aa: ASSMGGPLNTEAF

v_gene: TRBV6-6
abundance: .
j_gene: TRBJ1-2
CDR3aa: ASSPTGLSNYGYT

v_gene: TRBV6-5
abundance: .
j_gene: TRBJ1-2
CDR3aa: ASRPGQAQNYGYT

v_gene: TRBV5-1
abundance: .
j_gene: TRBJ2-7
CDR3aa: ASSLTVSYEQY

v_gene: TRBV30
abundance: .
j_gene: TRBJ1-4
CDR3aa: AWRTGTAEF